What follows are 12 T cell receptor beta chains derived from one specimen sequenced in a study of blood T cell repertoires in COVID-19. Assay used: immunoSEQ multiplex PCR; TCRdb lists only in-frame clones, some missing. The data hold fewer than 250,000 clones, with around 85% observed a single time. Source material: peripheral blood. The origin of the receptors is a middle-aged man with acute or convalescent COVID-19.

V usage is TRBV11-2 and J usage is TRBJ2-3, with TRBD2 as a possible D gene (5 bases). CDR1 SGHAT and CDR2 FQNNGV come from the germline V gene. Trimming left V 5 bases short and J 0 bases short, with 15 bases between. The CDR3 sequence is 16 residues long. DNA for the CDR3: TGTGCCAGCAGCGCCAGGACTTACGCTAGCACAGATACGCAGTATTTT. Translated, it gives CASSARTYASTDTQYF.

The chain links TRBV9 to TRBJ1-3; D unclear. The CDR3 covers 14 residues. Germline CDR1 SGDLS, CDR2 YYNGEE. Trimming took off 2 bases at V and 4 bases at J, with 10 bases between the two ends. CDR3: CASSVNPGGNTIYF. For the CDR3, the DNA is TGTGCCAGCAGCGTGAACCCCGGGGGAAACACCATATATTTT.

CDR3 protein: CASSVEGDWRKETQYF. DNA for the CDR3: TGTGCCAGCAGCGTAGAAGGAGACTGGCGGAAAGAGACCCAGTACTTC. This chain joins TRBV9 and TRBJ2-5; unclear D gene. The CDR3 consists of 16 residues. Germline CDR1 SGDLS, CDR2 YYNGEE. Trimming removed 0 bases from V and 3 bases from J, with 15 bases in between.

The chain links TRBV2 to TRBJ1-4; D is possibly TRBD1 (5 bases). The CDR3 runs 11 residues. Germline V gene sequence: CDR1 SNHLY, CDR2 FYNNEI. Trimming shortened V by 7 bases and J by 14 bases, and 14 bases separated the two germline ends. Written as DNA, the CDR3 is TGTGCCAGCACCCGGGGGACTCGGCTGTTTTTT. Its protein product is CASTRGTRLFF.

This chain links TRBV29-1 with TRBJ1-1, with a possible D match to TRBD1 (5 bases). Germline values: CDR1 SQVTM, CDR2 ANQGSEA. V was pared by 1 base and J by 1 base, with 10 bases between. The length of the CDR3 is 14 residues. This chain's CDR3 is CSVEAVRGNTEAFF. CDR3 coding DNA: TGCAGCGTTGAAGCGGTTAGGGGGAACACTGAAGCTTTCTTT.

This chain links TRBV7-9 with TRBJ1-5, with D uncertain. Between the trimmed V and J ends, which lost 5 bases and 6 bases, there was a span of 14 bases. CDR1 and CDR2 from the germline V gene are SEHNR and FQNEAQ (reference sequence). The CDR3 consists of 14 residues. CDR3 in DNA: TGTGCCAGCAGCCGGGGAGGGTATGGTCAGCCCCAGCATTTT. Translating gives CASSRGGYGQPQHF.

The chain carries TRBV7-8 and TRBJ1-1, with 7 bases lining up with TRBD1. From germline, CDR1 is SGHVS and CDR2 FQNEAQ. CDR3 size: 16 residues. With V trimmed by 2 bases and J by 2 bases, 8 bases remained unmatched. The CDR3 loop reads CASSLSGAGGNTEAFF. CDR3 sequence (DNA): TGTGCCAGCAGCTTATCCGGAGCAGGGGGAAACACTGAAGCTTTCTTT. Drawing the rest from reference TRBV7-8 and TRBJ1-1, the complete variable domain is GAGVSQSPRYKVAKRGQDVALRCDPISGHVSLFWYQQALGQGPEFLTYFQNEAQLDKSGLPSDRFFAERPEGSVSTLKIQRTQQEDSAVYLCASSLSGAGGNTEAFFGQGTRLTVV.

In the case of this clone: The sample contains more than one DNA sequence encoding this CDR3. This chain connects TRBV7-2 to TRBJ2-7, with D unclear. The CDR3 runs to 12 residues. Germline loops: CDR1 SGHTA, CDR2 FQGNSA. V was trimmed by 2 bases and J by 0 bases, leaving 2 bases between them. CDR3 protein: CASSLYSYEQYF. The CDR3 DNA reads TGTGCCAGCAGCTTATACTCCTACGAGCAGTACTTC.

The V gene is TRBV19, the J gene TRBJ2-7, with 9 bases fitting TRBD1. From germline, CDR1 is LNHDA and CDR2 SQIVND (reference sequence). Trimming took 5 bases from V and 2 from J; bases not matched to a gene: 10. The CDR3 is made up of 16 amino acids. The CDR3 here is CASSPGTGIGTYEQYF. The CDR3 region has the DNA TGTGCCAGTAGTCCAGGGACAGGGATTGGGACCTACGAGCAGTACTTC.

This rearrangement joins TRBV13 to TRBJ1-4; 8 bases align to TRBD1. V was pared by 5 bases and J by 5 bases, with 4 bases of the junction left unmatched. Germline V lookup: CDR1 PRHDT, CDR2 FYEKMQ (reference sequence). CDR3 size: 14 residues. CDR3 protein: CASSPQGGNEKLFF. The CDR3 DNA reads TGTGCCAGCAGCCCACAGGGGGGAAATGAAAAACTGTTTTTT.

This clone has just one count. V gene TRBV7-2 combines with J gene TRBJ2-7; 7 bases agree with TRBD2. With V trimmed by 3 bases and J by 3 bases, 8 bases remained unmatched. The CDR3 covers 15 residues. CDR1 SGHTA and CDR2 FQGNSA come from the germline V gene. CDR3: CASSLGGSFNYEQYF. CDR3 sequence (DNA): TGTGCCAGCAGCTTGGGCGGGAGTTTTAACTACGAGCAGTACTTC.

The CDR3 here is CASSFGGNTQYF. For the CDR3, the DNA is TGTGCCAGCAGCTTTGGGGGGAATACGCAGTATTTT. The V gene is TRBV7-9, the J gene TRBJ2-3, with D perhaps TRBD2 (6 bases). Trimming took off 3 bases at V and 7 bases at J, with 8 bases between the two ends. The CDR3 loop spans 12 amino acids. Germline CDR1 is SEHNR and CDR2 is FQNEAQ (reference sequence).